The clone carrying this T cell receptor beta chain appeared a few times. Its antigen remains unknown. The data were produced by immunoSEQ multiplex PCR, yet TCRdb's version contains in-frame clones alone and is incomplete. The table shows about 31,000 clones, with around 81% occurring only once. The data were taken from a study of PD-1 blockade in classical Hodgkin lymphoma. Regarding time point: cycle 4 day 1 (C4D1), after five to seven weeks of nivolumab. Every one of the patients relapsed after autologous stem cell transplantation (brentuximab vedotin exposure was variable). Classification of best responses gave complete response, partial response or progressive disease. In germline, CDR1 is MDHEN, CDR2 SYDVKM. The V segment lost 3 bases and the J segment 1 base; nucleotides outside the gene matches: 4. The CDR3 extends over 15 amino acids. Overall study results and limits: With respect to the repertoire differences, their causes, possibly disease activity or prior therapy, remain undefined. While CD8+ TCR diversity did not rise significantly by C4D1, CD4+ TCR diversity did.

V is TRBV28 and J is TRBJ2-3; 7 bases fit TRBD2. Source: peripheral blood mononuclear cells (PBMCs), taken before the fourth cycle of nivolumab. This receptor was identified in a human donor with classical Hodgkin lymphoma. The CDR3 protein is CASSLPGGGTDTQYF. The CDR3 nucleotides read TGTGCCAGCAGTTTGCCGGGAGGAGGCACAGATACGCAGTATTTT.